The 27 T cell receptor beta chains presented below share a single source sample, sequenced in a study of cytomegalovirus exposure and HLA in healthy donors (dated by TCRdb to 2016 to 2017). The method behind the library was the immunoSEQ multiplex PCR assay. The multiplex PCR relied on a mix of 60 forward primers for TCR Vbeta segments and 13 reverse primers for TCR Jbeta segments. TCRdb provides this immuneACCESS table in a form limited to in-frame rearrangements. Some clones are lacking; in checked studies, under half of them reflect an unresolved V gene, and why the rest are absent is not known. Counted in this sample were about 170,000 clones; over 65% of them appeared once. 6% to 7.5% of the sample lies in the top ten. Material for sequencing was PBMCs. These TCRs come from a man in his forties or fifties in good health and CMV-seropositive.

This clone was observed a handful of times. This rearrangement joins TRBV7-9 to TRBJ2-1; tentatively, D is TRBD1 (6 bases). V was cut by 3 bases and J by 3 bases, with 12 bases left in between. This CDR3 comprises 15 residues. Germline V CDR1 and CDR2: SEHNR, FQNEAQ (reference sequence). CDR3 sequence: CASSFGDRSYNEQFF. The CDR3 bases are TGTGCCAGCAGCTTTGGAGACAGGAGCTACAATGAGCAGTTCTTC.

The chain carries TRBV5-5 and TRBJ1-3, with 7 bases lining up with TRBD1. The ends lost 1 base at V and 0 bases at J; junction bases unmatched: 7. The CDR3 totals 17 residues. CDR1 SGHKS and CDR2 YYEKEE come from the germline V gene (reference sequence). CDR3 DNA: TGTGCCAGCAGCTTGCGCCCCGGGACAGTCTCTGGAAACACCATATATTTT. Amino acid sequence: CASSLRPGTVSGNTIYF.

V is TRBV7-3 and J is TRBJ2-2; 10 nucleotides align to TRBD1. Germline CDR1 is SGHTA and CDR2 is FQGTGA. J was trimmed by 5 bases and V by 10 bases; bases with no gene match: 7. The CDR3 is 14 residues long. In nucleotides, the CDR3 is TGTGCCACCCTTAGGGGACAGGGGACCGGGGAGCTGTTTTTT. Translated, it gives CATLRGQGTGELFF.

V is TRBV5-4 and J is TRBJ2-5, with D tentatively TRBD2 (5 bases). The CDR3 covers 14 residues. Per the germline V gene, CDR1 is SGHNT and CDR2 is YYREEE (reference sequence). The V and J ends lost 4 bases and 1 base respectively, with 11 bases between them. The CDR3 loop reads CASSQRELQETQYF. In DNA, the CDR3 is TGTGCCAGCAGCCAGAGGGAGCTCCAAGAGACCCAGTACTTC.

The rearrangement links TRBV7-3 to TRBJ2-3; TRBD1 is a possible D gene (6 bases). Between the trimmed V and J ends, which lost 3 bases and 6 bases, there was a span of 13 bases. Germline-derived CDR1 and CDR2 are SGHTA and FQGTGA. This CDR3 region has 14 residues. CDR3 sequence (DNA): TGTGCCAGCAGCTTGAGAGGGGGTCACGATACGCAGTATTTT. Encoded protein: CASSLRGGHDTQYF.

This rearrangement joins TRBV4-1 to TRBJ1-4, with D uncertain. The CDR3 is made up of 17 amino acids. Trimming shortened V by 3 bases and J by 2 bases, and 16 bases separated the two germline ends. Germline values: CDR1 MGHRA, CDR2 YSYEKL. CDR3 DNA sequence: TGCGCCAGCAGCCAGGAGTCACGGGGAGCGACTAATGAAAAACTGTTTTTT. It encodes CASSQESRGATNEKLFF.

The chain carries TRBV10-3 and TRBJ2-3, with D possibly being TRBD2 (6 bases). This CDR3 is built from 15 residues. The germline CDR1 and CDR2 sequences are ENHRY and SYGVKD. With 4 bases removed from V and 0 bases from J, the gap between germline ends came to 11 bases. The CDR3 region has the DNA TGTGCCATCAGTGCTGGACGGGGGAGCACAGATACGCAGTATTTT. This codes for CAISAGRGSTDTQYF.

The chain has TRBV7-9 and TRBJ1-2; D is unresolved. V was clipped by 5 bases and J by 0 bases, with 7 bases between them. CDR3 length: 13 amino acids. Looked up from germline, CDR1 is SEHNR and CDR2 is FQNEAQ (reference sequence). DNA for the CDR3: TGTGCCAGCAGCCCGTTAGCTAACTATGGCTACACCTTC. This codes for CASSPLANYGYTF.

This chain links TRBV6-5 with TRBJ1-5; D possibly corresponds to TRBD1 (6 bases). The germline V gene has CDR1 MNHEY and CDR2 SVGAGI. CDR3 length: 14 residues. V dropped 6 bases and J dropped 0 bases, with 9 bases sitting between them. Here the CDR3 reads CASRPDSSNQPQHF. CDR3 sequence (DNA): TGTGCCAGCAGACCGGACAGTAGCAATCAGCCCCAGCATTTT.

This clone was picked up a small number of times. Mismatch with germline at one junction end may stem from a read error. The CDR3 sequence: CASIPPREENTF. DNA of the CDR3: TGTGCTAGCATCCCACCCCGGGAGGAGAACACCTTC. This rearrangement joins TRBV7-7 to TRBJ1-2; D is unresolved. The CDR3 covers 12 residues. Germline values: CDR1 SSHAT, CDR2 FNYEAQ (reference sequence).

The V gene is TRBV9, the J gene TRBJ1-6; 9 bases match TRBD1. Germline loops: CDR1 SGDLS, CDR2 YYNGEE. J gave up 9 bases and V 3 bases, and 7 bases lay outside the gene matches. CDR3 size: 15 residues. For the CDR3, the DNA is TGTGCCAGCAGCGGAGGGGGGACAGGGCTTTCACCCCTCCACTTT. As protein: CASSGGGTGLSPLHF.

The chain employs TRBV27 and TRBJ2-7; 9 positions agree with TRBD1. This CDR3 has 17 amino acids. The junction had 11 bases not matched to a gene; V was cut back by 2 bases and J by 3 bases. CDR1 is MNHEY and CDR2 is SMNVEV in the germline V gene (reference sequence). The DNA of the CDR3 is TGTGCCAGCAGTTTACTCCTCCACAGGGGGCGAGTCTACGAGCAGTACTTC. This codes for CASSLLLHRGRVYEQYF.

The rearrangement uses TRBV10-2 and TRBJ1-2; no firm D call. This CDR3 contains 13 residues. CDR1 is WSHSY and CDR2 is SAAADI in the germline V gene. The V end was cut by 3 bases, the J end by 2 bases, with 7 bases between. CDR3 sequence (DNA): TGCGCCAGCAGTGATCCCCAAAACTATGGCTACACCTTC. Translation gives CASSDPQNYGYTF.

This chain connects TRBV27 to TRBJ2-1, with 13 nucleotides matching TRBD2. Germline values: CDR1 MNHEY, CDR2 SMNVEV (reference sequence). The V segment lost 9 bases and the J segment 4 bases; nucleotides outside the gene matches: 0. CDR3 size: 13 residues. The CDR3 loop reads CARGLAGYNEQFF. The CDR3 bases are TGTGCCAGGGGACTAGCGGGGTACAATGAGCAGTTCTTC.

V is TRBV27 and J is TRBJ2-3; TRBD2 is a possible D gene (6 bases). Looked up from germline, CDR1 is MNHEY and CDR2 is SMNVEV (reference sequence). Trimming took 10 bases from V and 8 from J, leaving 19 bases between them. This CDR3 region has 13 residues. The CDR3 sequence: CATRAGSWSTQYF. The CDR3, as DNA: TGTGCCACCAGGGCGGGATCGTGGAGTACGCAGTATTTT.

This rearrangement joins TRBV4-1 to TRBJ1-2, with a tentative D call TRBD1 (5 bases). The CDR3 extends over 16 amino acids. Trimming left V 0 bases short and J 4 bases short, with 15 bases between. CDR1 MGHRA and CDR2 YSYEKL come from the germline V gene. CDR3 bases: TGCGCCAGCAGCCAAGAAATAAGCGGGACCCCCTATGGCTACACCTTC. Translating gives CASSQEISGTPYGYTF.

The V call is TRBV6-6, the J call TRBJ2-1; D gene uncertain. CDR1 and CDR2 from the germline V gene are MNHNY and SVGAGI (reference sequence). The V and J ends lost 6 bases and 9 bases respectively, with 12 bases between them. The CDR3 is 12 residues long. The CDR3 reads CASSHLLPEQFF. In DNA form, the CDR3 reads TGTGCCAGCAGCCACTTGCTCCCTGAGCAGTTCTTC.

The chain is built from TRBV6-5 and TRBJ2-1, with D tentatively TRBD2 (6 bases). Germline values: CDR1 MNHEY, CDR2 SVGAGI. The CDR3 is 13 residues long. V shed 4 bases and J shed 12 bases, with 16 bases lying between them. CDR3 sequence: CASSSNGGRRQFF. CDR3 nucleotide sequence: TGTGCCAGCAGTTCCAACGGGGGACGGCGGCAGTTCTTC.

The V gene is TRBV12-5, the J gene TRBJ1-1, with D hard to call. Per the germline V gene, CDR1 is LGHNT and CDR2 is FRNRAP. The CDR3 length is 13 residues. V was trimmed by 3 bases and J by 4 bases, leaving 9 bases between them. The CDR3: CASGFEPGTEAFF. The CDR3 nucleotides are TGTGCTAGTGGTTTTGAACCGGGCACTGAAGCTTTCTTT.

The chain couples TRBV7-9 to TRBJ2-7; 10 nucleotides line up with TRBD1. The CDR3 runs to 15 residues. The V segment lost 5 bases and the J segment 2 bases; nucleotides outside the gene matches: 6. Germline V gives CDR1 SEHNR, CDR2 FQNEAQ (reference sequence). The CDR3: CASSLRDRGPYEQYF. CDR3 DNA: TGTGCCAGCAGCCTTAGGGACAGGGGCCCCTACGAGCAGTACTTC.

This sequence joins TRBV4-3 and TRBJ2-3, with 8 bases matching TRBD2. The V segment lost 4 bases and the J segment 3 bases; nucleotides outside the gene matches: 15. CDR1 LGHNA and CDR2 YSLEER come from the germline V gene. The CDR3 contains 18 residues. CDR3 nucleotides: TGCGCCAGCAGCCGTGGTGGGCGGGGGGCCGGGGCTACAGATACGCAGTATTTT. Residues: CASSRGGRGAGATDTQYF.

This chain links TRBV7-2 with TRBJ1-5; D unclear. This CDR3 spans 12 amino acids. Germline V gives CDR1 SGHTA, CDR2 FQGNSA. Trimming took 5 bases from V and 11 from J, leaving 13 bases between them. CDR3 DNA sequence: TGTGCCAGCAGCCTTTACAGTGGGTCCCAGCATTTT. This translates into CASSLYSGSQHF.

V gene TRBV6-1 combines with J gene TRBJ1-1; TRBD1 matches at 11 bases. CDR3 length: 15 amino acids. Trimming at V came to 4 bases and at J to 4 bases, leaving 5 bases not matched to a gene. CDR1 MNHNS and CDR2 SASEGT come from the germline V gene. CDR3 sequence (DNA): TGTGCCAGCAGTGTCGGGACAGGGGGTCCCACTGAAGCTTTCTTT. As protein: CASSVGTGGPTEAFF.

The CDR3 nucleotides read TGCGCCAGCAGCCATAGTAGTCGGGACAGGGGGCAAGGCGGGGAGCTGTTTTTT. Its protein is CASSHSSRDRGQGGELFF. V and J are TRBV4-1 and TRBJ2-2, with 12 bases matching TRBD1. This CDR3 has 18 amino acids. The trim removed 3 bases at V and 7 bases at J, leaving 12 bases unmatched. Germline CDR1 is MGHRA and CDR2 is YSYEKL.

The J gene is TRBJ1-5, the V gene TRBV7-3; 10 bases align to TRBD1. Germline CDR1 and CDR2: SGHTA and FQGTGA. Unmatched junction bases numbered 4, after V lost 6 bases and J lost 5 bases. CDR3 size: 14 residues. CDR3 bases: TGTGCCAGCAGTTCGACAGGGGGCGATCAGCCCCAGCATTTT. Protein sequence: CASSSTGGDQPQHF.

The chain is built from TRBV5-5 and TRBJ2-5, with TRBD1 as a possible D gene (6 bases). V lost 6 bases, J lost 1 base, and 19 bases lay in between. CDR3 size: 16 residues. Germline loops: CDR1 SGHKS, CDR2 YYEKEE (reference sequence). Written as DNA, the CDR3 is TGTGCCAGCATCTGGGATATAGGGGACATCCAAGAGACCCAGTACTTC. Translating it yields CASIWDIGDIQETQYF.

This chain joins TRBV6-5 and TRBJ1-5; D is undetermined. Germline loops: CDR1 MNHEY, CDR2 SVGAGI. Trimming took off 0 bases at V and 2 bases at J, with 8 bases between the two ends. CDR3 length: 15 amino acids. The CDR3 loop reads CASSYSKRGNQPQHF. The CDR3 coding sequence is TGTGCCAGCAGTTACTCGAAGAGGGGCAATCAGCCCCAGCATTTT.